This record looks at one TCR beta chain sequence and its context. Its recognized antigen is unknown. Per-base quality was not reported, and no clone a single base away is much larger than it. This entry belongs to a study of blood T cell repertoires in COVID-19 (TCRdb year 2020). The study in broad terms: Collaborator samples came from the United States, Italy and Spain and covered acute and convalescent phases of COVID-19. The repertoires were released in a freely available public database intended as a resource for research on the immune response to SARS-CoV-2. Sample metadata almost always included a de-identified subject ID, COVID-19 status, age in years and sex. Subjects who had been exposed to COVID-19, were actively infected with it, or had recovered from it provided the deeply sampled blood TCRbeta repertoires that made up the dataset. Samples came from the ongoing ImmuneRACE study (first 160 participants) plus 1,254 subjects from 6 global collaborators. The prospective study material was composed of cDNA or gDNA derived from T cells, B-cell-depleted T cells, or PBMCs. Where available, HLA class I and class II types were taken from metadata supplied by the sample provider and were not determined by assay-based typing. What the research found in general, with its limitations: The quantity of clinical and demographic metadata differed by source and by participant and was supplied without curation.

Enrolling through a virtual design, the prospective study's participants ranged in age from roughly 18 to 89 years and lived across some 22 United States geographic areas. In the prospective study, cohorts were assigned on the basis of participant-reported clinical history obtained from a screening survey and a study questionnaire. Recovered participants in ImmuneRACE Cohort 3 were defined by two consecutive negative NP/OP PCR tests, clearance by a healthcare professional, or resolution of symptoms. In the prospective study, whole blood, serum and a nasopharyngeal or oropharyngeal swab were collected from each participant by mobile phlebotomists. Prospective study participants could optionally give additional blood draws and questionnaires over an approximately two-month period. Before DNA extraction, blood samples from the prospective study were shipped at room temperature or frozen. TCRbeta CDR3 regions were amplified from genomic DNA using the immunoSEQ Assay, a bias-controlled multiplex PCR. As for the authors' bioinformatics: The number of nucleated cells in each sample was estimated from the amplification of reference gene primers within the assay. Sequence reads were collapsed and filtered to measure the absolute abundance of every unique TCRbeta CDR3 rearrangement. Productive Simpson clonality was computed per sample as the square root of Simpson's diversity index over productive rearrangements. Sourced from immuneACCESS, this table was stored by TCRdb with only in-frame sequences that have V and J called. A share of the clones is absent; for the studies checked, an unresolved V gene accounts for under half, and the remainder has no known explanation. The DNA was the basis for D and trimming; V, J and clone size are from that table. Recorded for this sample are about 250,000 clones; 80% to 90% of them occurred a single time. 2% to 2.5% of the sample lies in the top ten.

CDR1 is given as SGHNT and CDR2 as YENEEA, both from the germline V gene. The CDR3 holds 15 amino acids from the cysteine to the phenylalanine. Kept here is only the CDR3 DNA, which spans 45 bases and is read in frame from base 1. Ends trimmed: V by 1 base, J by 0 bases; bases unmatched to a gene: 2. This TCR derives from a woman aged 18-30 years who had recovered from COVID-19. The specimen sequenced was PBMCs or T cells enriched from blood (not recorded which). The V and J segments used are TRBV11-3 and TRBJ2-7, with 8 junctional bases fitting TRBD1. The CDR3 reads as follows: CASSLGTGRSYEQYF. The nucleotide sequence reads TGTGCCAGCAGCTTAGGGACAGGGCGCTCCTACGAGCAGTACTTC. The full variable domain, completed from the reference TRBV11-3 and TRBJ2-7 proteins outside the CDR3, reads EAGVVQSPRYKIIEKKQPVAFWCNPISGHNTLYWYLQNLGQGPELLIRYENEEAVDDSQLPKDRFSAERLKGVDSTLKIQPAELGDSAVYLCASSLGTGRSYEQYFGPGTRLTVT.